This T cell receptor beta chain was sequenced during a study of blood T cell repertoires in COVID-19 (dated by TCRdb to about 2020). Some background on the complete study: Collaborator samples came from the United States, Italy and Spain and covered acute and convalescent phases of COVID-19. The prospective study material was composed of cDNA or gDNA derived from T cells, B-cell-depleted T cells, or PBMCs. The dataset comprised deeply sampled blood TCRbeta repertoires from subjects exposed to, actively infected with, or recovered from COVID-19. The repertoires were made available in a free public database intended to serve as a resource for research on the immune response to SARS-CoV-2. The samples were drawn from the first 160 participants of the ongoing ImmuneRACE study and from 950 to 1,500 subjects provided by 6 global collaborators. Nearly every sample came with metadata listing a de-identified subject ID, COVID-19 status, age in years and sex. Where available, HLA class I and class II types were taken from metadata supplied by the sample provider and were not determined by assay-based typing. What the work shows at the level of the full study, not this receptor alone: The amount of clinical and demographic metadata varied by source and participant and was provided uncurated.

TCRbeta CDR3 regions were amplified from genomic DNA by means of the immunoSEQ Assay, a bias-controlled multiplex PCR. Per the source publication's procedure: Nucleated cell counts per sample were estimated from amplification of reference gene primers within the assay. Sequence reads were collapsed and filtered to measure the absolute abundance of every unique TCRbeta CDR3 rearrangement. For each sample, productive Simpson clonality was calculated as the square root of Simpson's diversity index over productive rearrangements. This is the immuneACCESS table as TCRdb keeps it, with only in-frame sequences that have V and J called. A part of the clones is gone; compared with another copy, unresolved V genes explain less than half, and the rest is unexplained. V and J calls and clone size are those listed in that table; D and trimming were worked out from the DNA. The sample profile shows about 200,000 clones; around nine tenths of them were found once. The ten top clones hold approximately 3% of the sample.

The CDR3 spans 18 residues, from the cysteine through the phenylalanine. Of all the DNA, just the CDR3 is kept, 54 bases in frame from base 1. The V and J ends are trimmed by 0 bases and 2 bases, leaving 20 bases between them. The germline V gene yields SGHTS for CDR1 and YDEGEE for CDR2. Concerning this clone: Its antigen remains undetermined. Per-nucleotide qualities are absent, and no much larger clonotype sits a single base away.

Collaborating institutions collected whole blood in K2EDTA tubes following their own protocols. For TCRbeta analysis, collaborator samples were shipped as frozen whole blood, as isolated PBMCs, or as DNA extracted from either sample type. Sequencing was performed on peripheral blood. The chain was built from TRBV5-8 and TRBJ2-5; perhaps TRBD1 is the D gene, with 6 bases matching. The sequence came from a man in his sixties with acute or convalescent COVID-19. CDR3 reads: CASSLVFSAGVYQETQYF. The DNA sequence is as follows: TGTGCCAGCAGCTTGGTTTTTTCGGCAGGGGTTTATCAAGAGACCCAGTACTTC.